This TCR beta chain emerged from a study of blood T cell repertoires in COVID-19. TCRdb's table, derived via immunoSEQ multiplex PCR, lists solely in-frame clones and lacks some. The sample records approximately 270,000 clones, around 89% being singletons. Material for sequencing was PBMCs or T cells enriched from blood (not recorded which). The receptor comes from a woman in her 30s with acute COVID-19.

DNA of the CDR3: TGTGCCAGCAGTTCGGGCAATCAGCCCCAGCATTTT. This sequence encodes CASSSGNQPQHF. V is TRBV27 and J is TRBJ1-5, with D unclear. V was shortened by 4 bases and J by 2 bases, with 3 bases between the two germline ends. Germline assignment: CDR1 MNHEY and CDR2 SMNVEV (reference sequence). This CDR3 is built from 12 residues.